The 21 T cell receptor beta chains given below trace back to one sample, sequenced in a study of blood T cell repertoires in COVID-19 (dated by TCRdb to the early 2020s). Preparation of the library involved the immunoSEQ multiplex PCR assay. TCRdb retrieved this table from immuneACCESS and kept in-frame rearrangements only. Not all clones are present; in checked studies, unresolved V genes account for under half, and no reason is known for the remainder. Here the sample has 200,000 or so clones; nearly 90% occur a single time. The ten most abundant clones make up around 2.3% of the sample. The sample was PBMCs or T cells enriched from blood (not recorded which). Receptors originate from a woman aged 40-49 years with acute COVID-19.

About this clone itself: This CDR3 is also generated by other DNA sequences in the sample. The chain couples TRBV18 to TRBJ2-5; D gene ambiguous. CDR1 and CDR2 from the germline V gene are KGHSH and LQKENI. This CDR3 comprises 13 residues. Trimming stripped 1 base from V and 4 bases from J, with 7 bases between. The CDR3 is CASSPQGGETQYF. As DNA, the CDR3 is TGTGCCAGCTCACCACAAGGCGGAGAGACCCAGTACTTC.

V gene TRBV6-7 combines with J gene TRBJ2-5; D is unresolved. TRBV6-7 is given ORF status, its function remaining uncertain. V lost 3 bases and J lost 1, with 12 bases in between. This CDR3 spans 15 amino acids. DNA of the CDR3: TGTGCCAGCAGTTATGAAGTACTCTGCCAAGAGACCCAGTACTTC. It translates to CASSYEVLCQETQYF.

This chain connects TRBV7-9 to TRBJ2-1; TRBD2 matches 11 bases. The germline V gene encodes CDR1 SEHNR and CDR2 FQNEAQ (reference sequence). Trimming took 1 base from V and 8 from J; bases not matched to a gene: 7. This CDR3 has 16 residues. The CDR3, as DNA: TGTGCCAGCAGCTTAGTGGGTAGCGGGAGGGGTGATGAGCAGTTCTTC. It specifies CASSLVGSGRGDEQFF.

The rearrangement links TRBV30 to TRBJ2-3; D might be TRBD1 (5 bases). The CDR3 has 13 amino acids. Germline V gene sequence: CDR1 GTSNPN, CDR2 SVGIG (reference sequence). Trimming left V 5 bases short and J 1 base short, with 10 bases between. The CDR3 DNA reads TGTGCCTGGCGGCAGGGCCGCACAGATACGCAGTATTTT. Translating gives CAWRQGRTDTQYF.

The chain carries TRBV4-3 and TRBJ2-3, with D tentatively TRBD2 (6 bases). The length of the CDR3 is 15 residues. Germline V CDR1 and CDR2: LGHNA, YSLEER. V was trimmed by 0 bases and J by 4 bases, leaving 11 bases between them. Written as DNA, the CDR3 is TGCGCCAGCAGCCAAGAGCCGAGCGGGCCAGATACGCAGTATTTT. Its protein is CASSQEPSGPDTQYF.

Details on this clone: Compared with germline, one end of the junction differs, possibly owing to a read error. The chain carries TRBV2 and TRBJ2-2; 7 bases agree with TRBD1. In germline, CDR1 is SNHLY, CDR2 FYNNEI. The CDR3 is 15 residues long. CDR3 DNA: TGTGCCAGCAGAGAAGGGACAGCCCATTCCGGGGAGCTGTTTTTT. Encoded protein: CASREGTAHSGELFF.

The CDR3 reads CASSLVGAPDTQYF. The CDR3 DNA is TGTGCCAGCAGCTTAGTGGGGGCCCCAGATACGCAGTATTTT. The rearrangement uses TRBV7-3 and TRBJ2-3; TRBD1 is a possible D gene (6 bases). Trimming shortened V by 2 bases and J by 4 bases, and 10 bases separated the two germline ends. The CDR3 is made up of 14 amino acids. Germline V gene data show CDR1 as SGHTA and CDR2 as FQGTGA.

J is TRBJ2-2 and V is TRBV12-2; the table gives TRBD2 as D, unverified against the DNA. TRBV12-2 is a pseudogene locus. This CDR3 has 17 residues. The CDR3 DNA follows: TGTGCAAGTCGCTTAGTTCTAGCGGGTTATGACACCGGGGAGCTGTTTTTT. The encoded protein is CASRLVLAGYDTGELFF.

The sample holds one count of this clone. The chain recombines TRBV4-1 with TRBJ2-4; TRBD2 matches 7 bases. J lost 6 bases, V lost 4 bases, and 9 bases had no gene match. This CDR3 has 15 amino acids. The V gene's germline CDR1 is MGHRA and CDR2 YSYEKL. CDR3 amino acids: CASSRAGERGNIQYF. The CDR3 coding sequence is TGCGCCAGCAGCCGAGCCGGGGAGCGGGGAAACATTCAGTACTTC.

DNA of the CDR3: TGCGCCAGCAGCCAACAGGGGTGGCAGGCTACCTACAATGAGCAGTTCTTC. Amino acid sequence: CASSQQGWQATYNEQFF. The chain uses TRBV4-1 and TRBJ2-1, with a weak D call TRBD1 (6 bases). The length of the CDR3 is 17 residues. Trimming pared 2 bases from V and 2 bases from J, leaving 16 bases between. From germline, CDR1 is MGHRA and CDR2 YSYEKL.

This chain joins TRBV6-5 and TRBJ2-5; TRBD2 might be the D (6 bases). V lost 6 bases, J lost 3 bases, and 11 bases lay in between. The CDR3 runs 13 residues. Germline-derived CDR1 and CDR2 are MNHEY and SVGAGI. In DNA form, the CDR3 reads TGTGCCAGCAGCGCGGGATTAGAAGAGACCCAGTACTTC. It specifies CASSAGLEETQYF.

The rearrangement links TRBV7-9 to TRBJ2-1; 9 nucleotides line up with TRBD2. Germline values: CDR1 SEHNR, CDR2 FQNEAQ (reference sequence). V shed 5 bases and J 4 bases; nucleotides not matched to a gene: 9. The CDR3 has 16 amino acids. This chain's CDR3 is CASSPDLAGIYNEQFF. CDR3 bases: TGTGCCAGCAGCCCCGATCTAGCGGGGATTTACAATGAGCAGTTCTTC.

This CDR3 reads CASSQDTRDNEQFF. CDR3 DNA sequence: TGCGCCAGCAGCCAAGATACGCGGGACAATGAGCAGTTCTTC. V and J are TRBV4-3 and TRBJ2-1; a weak D match, TRBD2 (5 bases). Germline CDR1 reads LGHNA; CDR2 reads YSLEER. The CDR3 totals 14 residues. The V end lost 0 bases, the J end lost 5 bases, and 8 bases lay between the germline ends.

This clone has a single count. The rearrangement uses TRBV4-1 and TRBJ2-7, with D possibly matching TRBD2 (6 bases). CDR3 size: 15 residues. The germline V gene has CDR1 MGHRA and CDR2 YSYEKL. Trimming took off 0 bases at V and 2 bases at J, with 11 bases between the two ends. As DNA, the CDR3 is TGCGCCAGCAGCCAAGATTCGGGAGAACCCTACGAGCAGTACTTC. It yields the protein CASSQDSGEPYEQYF.

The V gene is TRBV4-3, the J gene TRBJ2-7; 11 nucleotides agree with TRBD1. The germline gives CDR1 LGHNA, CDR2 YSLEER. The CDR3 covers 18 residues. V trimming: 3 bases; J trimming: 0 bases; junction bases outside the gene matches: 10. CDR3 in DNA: TGCGCCAGCAGCCATCGGACAGGGGGCAGCGAATTCTCCTACGAGCAGTACTTC. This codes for CASSHRTGGSEFSYEQYF.

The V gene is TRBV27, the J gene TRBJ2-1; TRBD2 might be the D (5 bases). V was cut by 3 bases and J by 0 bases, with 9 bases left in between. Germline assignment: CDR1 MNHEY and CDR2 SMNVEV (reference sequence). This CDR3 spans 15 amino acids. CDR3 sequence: CASSLRGLSYNEQFF. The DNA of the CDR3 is TGTGCCAGCAGTTTGCGCGGACTCTCCTACAATGAGCAGTTCTTC.

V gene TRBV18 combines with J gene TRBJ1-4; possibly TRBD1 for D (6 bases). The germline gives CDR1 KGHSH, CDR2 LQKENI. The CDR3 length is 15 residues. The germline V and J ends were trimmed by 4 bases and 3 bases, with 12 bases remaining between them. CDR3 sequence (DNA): TGTGCCAGCTCACAACGACAGGATCCTAATGAAAAACTGTTTTTT. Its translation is CASSQRQDPNEKLFF.

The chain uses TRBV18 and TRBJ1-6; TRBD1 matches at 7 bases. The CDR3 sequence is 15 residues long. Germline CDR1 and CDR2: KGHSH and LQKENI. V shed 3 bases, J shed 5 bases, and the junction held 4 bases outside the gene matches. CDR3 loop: CASSPRQGNNSPLHF. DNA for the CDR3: TGTGCCAGCTCACCGAGACAGGGAAATAATTCACCCCTCCACTTT.

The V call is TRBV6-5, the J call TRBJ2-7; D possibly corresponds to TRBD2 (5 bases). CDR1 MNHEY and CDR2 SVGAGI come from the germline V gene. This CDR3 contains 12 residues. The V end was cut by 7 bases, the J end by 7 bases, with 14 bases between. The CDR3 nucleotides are TGTGCCAGCAACGGGGTCCCAAAAGAGCAGTACTTC. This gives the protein CASNGVPKEQYF.

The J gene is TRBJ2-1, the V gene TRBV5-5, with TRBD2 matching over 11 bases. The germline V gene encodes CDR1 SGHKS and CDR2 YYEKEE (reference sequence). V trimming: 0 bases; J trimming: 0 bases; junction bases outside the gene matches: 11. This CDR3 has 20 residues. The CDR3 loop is CASSLVPTSGVKSSYNEQFF. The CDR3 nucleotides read TGTGCCAGCAGCTTGGTTCCGACTAGCGGGGTTAAGAGCTCCTACAATGAGCAGTTCTTC.

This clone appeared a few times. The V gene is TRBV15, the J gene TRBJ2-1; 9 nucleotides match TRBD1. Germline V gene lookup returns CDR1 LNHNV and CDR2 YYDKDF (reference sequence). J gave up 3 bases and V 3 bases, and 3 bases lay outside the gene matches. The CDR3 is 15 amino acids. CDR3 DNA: TGTGCCACCAGCAGGGAGGACAGGGGCTACAATGAGCAGTTCTTC. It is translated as CATSREDRGYNEQFF.